Listed below are T cell receptor beta chains from one sample, sequenced in a study of lymphopenia after photon versus proton radiotherapy. TCRdb keeps only in-frame clones here, not all; method: immunoSEQ multiplex PCR. The sample yields just over 30,000 clones, 85% to 95% seen once. Specimen: peripheral blood, collected from a patient treated with photon-based radiotherapy. These receptor sequences come from a woman aged 45-59 years with cholangiocarcinoma. Each CDR3 is given with its conserved first and last residue. D genes are given only for firm matches.

V gene	D gene	J gene	CDR3 DNA	CDR3 protein
TRBV7-8	.	TRBJ1-2	TGTGCCAGCAGCTTAAGGGGGATAACGGTTGGCTACACCTTC	CASSLRGITVGYTF
TRBV28	.	TRBJ1-5	TGTGCCAGCAGTTTTGGGGCCAAAGTCAATCAGCCCCAGCATTTT	CASSFGAKVNQPQHF
TRBV4-3	.	TRBJ1-1	TGCGCCAGCAGCCAAGAGCGACAGATGAACACTGAAGCTTTCTTT	CASSQERQMNTEAFF
TRBV29-1	.	TRBJ1-2	TGCAGCGATTCCCAGGGACCCTATGGCTACACCTTC	CSDSQGPYGYTF
TRBV6-6	.	TRBJ1-5	TGTGCCAGCAGTCACGGGCTCAGCAATCAGCCCCAGCATTTT	CASSHGLSNQPQHF
TRBV5-5	.	TRBJ1-6	TGTGCCAGCAGCTTGGGAGGGGATAATTCACCCCTCCACTTT	CASSLGGDNSPLHF
TRBV6-1	.	TRBJ1-1	TGTGCCAGCAGTGATTTACCGGGCACTGAAGCTTTCTTT	CASSDLPGTEAFF
TRBV9	.	TRBJ1-1	TGTGCCAGCATGGTGCCAGGGGTAGGCACTGAAGCTTTCTTT	CASMVPGVGTEAFF
TRBV7-9	.	TRBJ1-1	TGTGCCAGCAGCTTTTCTGCCAGCATGAACACTGAAGCTTTCTTT	CASSFSASMNTEAFF
TRBV19	.	TRBJ2-1	TGTGCCAGTAGTAGGGGCCCCCGCCTTGGGTACAATGAGCAGTTCTTC	CASSRGPRLGYNEQFF
TRBV30	.	TRBJ2-6	TGTGCCTGGAGTTACAGTCTAGCTAATGGGGCCAACGTCCTGACTTTC	CAWSYSLANGANVLTF
TRBV7-6	.	TRBJ2-3	TGTGCCAGCAGCTTAGCGCAAGGGGATACGCAGTATTTT	CASSLAQGDTQYF